These 10 T cell receptor beta chains were sequenced from one sample in a study of cytomegalovirus exposure and HLA in healthy donors. PCR involved 60 Vbeta and 13 Jbeta primers. Using immunoSEQ multiplex PCR, the repertoire was profiled, and TCRdb retains in-frame clones only, with some absent. The profile shows 150,000 to 200,000 clones, around 68% of them singletons. The sequencing sample was made of PBMCs. Receptors were obtained from a man aged 35 to 55 in good health and CMV-seronegative.

This clone was seen more than once but under ten times. This rearrangement joins TRBV20-1 to TRBJ2-1; possibly TRBD1 for D (6 bases). V was pared by 5 bases and J by 11 bases, with 13 bases between. This CDR3 is built from 11 residues. CDR1 DFQATT and CDR2 SNEGSKA come from the germline V gene (reference sequence). CDR3 loop: CSAHDRTKQFF. DNA for the CDR3: TGCAGTGCTCATGACAGGACAAAGCAGTTCTTC.

This chain joins TRBV6-1 and TRBJ2-5; D gene unclear. The J call could be wrong; TRBJ2-7 is a better fit for the DNA end. Germline values: CDR1 MNHNS, CDR2 SASEGT. CDR3 length: 14 amino acids. CDR3: CASRRHLSPYEQYF. CDR3 bases: TGTGCCAGCAGAAGACACCTAAGCCCCTACGAGCAGTACTTC.

V usage is TRBV5-4 and J usage is TRBJ1-4, with TRBD1 matching over 7 bases. The CDR3 has 14 residues. Germline assignment: CDR1 SGHNT and CDR2 YYREEE (reference sequence). J lost 3 bases, V lost 7 bases, and 6 bases had no gene match. CDR3 amino acids: CASAPGTANEKLFF. The CDR3 bases are TGTGCCAGCGCCCCAGGGACAGCTAATGAAAAACTGTTTTTT.

The chain joins TRBV30 to TRBJ1-2, with 7 bases fitting TRBD1. This CDR3 has 14 amino acids. Germline V gene data show CDR1 as GTSNPN and CDR2 as SVGIG (reference sequence). J lost 4 bases, V lost 5 bases, and 10 bases had no gene match. In nucleotides, the CDR3 is TGTGCCTGGTCTCGGACAGGCTTAGTCTATGGCTACACCTTC. Residues: CAWSRTGLVYGYTF.

The J gene is TRBJ1-4, the V gene TRBV27, with a possible D match to TRBD1 (6 bases). The germline gives CDR1 MNHEY, CDR2 SMNVEV (reference sequence). This CDR3 is 13 amino acids long. The ends were cut back, 1 base at V and 8 bases at J, with 8 bases in the middle. As DNA, the CDR3 is TGTGCCAGCAGTTTATGGGGGCAAGAAAAACTGTTTTTT. As protein: CASSLWGQEKLFF.

This chain links TRBV29-1 with TRBJ2-6; D is unresolved. This CDR3 spans 13 amino acids. V gave up 4 bases and J gave up 4 bases, with 8 bases separating them. Per the germline V gene, CDR1 is SQVTM and CDR2 is ANQGSEA. As DNA, the CDR3 is TGCAGCGTTGGCACAACCGGGGCCAACGTCCTGACTTTC. This sequence encodes CSVGTTGANVLTF.

The J gene is TRBJ2-4, the V gene TRBV6-1, with unresolved D. The germline V and J ends were trimmed by 3 bases and 8 bases, with 14 bases remaining between them. Germline V gene sequence: CDR1 MNHNS, CDR2 SASEGT. This CDR3 is 14 amino acids long. The CDR3, as DNA: TGTGCCAGCAGTGACGACACTCCGCCGGACATTCAGTACTTC. Protein: CASSDDTPPDIQYF.

The chain recombines TRBV11-3 with TRBJ1-5, with D unresolved. Trimming pared 5 bases from V and 3 bases from J, leaving 17 bases between. The CDR3 totals 16 residues. Per the germline V gene, CDR1 is SGHNT and CDR2 is YENEEA. This CDR3 is CASSKAAYPLNQPQHF. The CDR3 bases are TGTGCCAGCAGCAAAGCGGCCTACCCCCTCAATCAGCCCCAGCATTTT.

The CDR3 coding sequence is TGTGCCAGCAGCCAAGACAGGAGCTCCTACGAGCAGTACTTC. It specifies CASSQDRSSYEQYF. This chain connects TRBV7-9 to TRBJ2-7; possibly TRBD1 for D (6 bases). The CDR3 sequence is 14 residues long. The germline V gene has CDR1 SEHNR and CDR2 FQNEAQ (reference sequence). Trimming left V 5 bases short and J 0 bases short, with 11 bases between.

The chain couples TRBV11-3 to TRBJ1-3; no clear D. V was clipped by 1 base and J by 0 bases, with 10 bases between them. CDR3 length: 16 residues. Germline values: CDR1 SGHNT, CDR2 YENEEA. The CDR3 nucleotides are TGTGCCAGCAGCTTAGGCCATACAGTCTCTGGAAACACCATATATTTT. The encoded protein is CASSLGHTVSGNTIYF.